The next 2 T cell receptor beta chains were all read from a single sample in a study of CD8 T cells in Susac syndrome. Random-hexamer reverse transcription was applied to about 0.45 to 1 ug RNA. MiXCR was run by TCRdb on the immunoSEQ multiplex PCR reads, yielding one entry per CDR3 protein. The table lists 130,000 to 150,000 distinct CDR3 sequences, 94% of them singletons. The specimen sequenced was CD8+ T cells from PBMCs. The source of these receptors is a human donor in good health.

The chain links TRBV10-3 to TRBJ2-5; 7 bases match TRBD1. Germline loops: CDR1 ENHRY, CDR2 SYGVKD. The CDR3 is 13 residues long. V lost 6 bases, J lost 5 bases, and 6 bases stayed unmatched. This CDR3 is CAISDRVSETQYF. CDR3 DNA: TGTGCCATCAGCGACAGGGTGAGCGAGACCCAGTACTTC.

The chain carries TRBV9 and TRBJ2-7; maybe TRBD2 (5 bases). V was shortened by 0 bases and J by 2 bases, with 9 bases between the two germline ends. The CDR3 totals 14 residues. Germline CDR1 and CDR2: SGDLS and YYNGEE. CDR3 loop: CASSVGADPYEQYF. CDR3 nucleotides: TGTGCCAGCAGCGTAGGAGCGGACCCCTACGAGCAGTACTTC.